This is a list of T cell receptor beta chains from one sample in a study of Ad26.COV2.S vaccination and SARS-CoV-2 variants. Produced via immunoSEQ multiplex PCR; TCRdb's table is partial and in-frame only. Among 430,000 or so clones listed, 75% to 90% were seen once. The material sequenced was peripheral blood, taken in a trial of Ad26.COV2.S vaccine versus placebo. These receptors all come from a person between 18 and 65 years old who received the Ad26.COV2.S COVID-19 vaccine or a placebo. The CDR3 runs from the conserved cysteine through the conserved F or W. D genes are given only for firm matches. Clone size is shown for a subset of rows, as once, few, many or a class of expanded clone.

d_gene	v_gene	abundance	j_gene	CDR3aa	CDR3nt
NA	TRBV4-1	NA	TRBJ1-2	CASSQLLGYYGYTF	TGCGCCAGCAGCCAACTGTTGGGTTATTACGGCTACACCTTC
NA	TRBV3-1/TRBV3-2	NA	TRBJ1-5	CASSPWGGPQHF	TGTGCCAGCAGCCCCTGGGGTGGGCCCCAGCATTTT
NA	TRBV20-1	NA	TRBJ1-2	CSASRDNYGYTF	TGCAGTGCTAGTCGGGATAACTATGGCTACACCTTC
NA	TRBV28	NA	TRBJ2-2	CASTRTGRAGELFF	TGTGCCAGCACCCGAACAGGGAGAGCCGGGGAGCTGTTTTTT
TRBD2	TRBV13	once	TRBJ2-4	CASSRGTRSAKNIQYF	TGTGCCAGCAGCCGCGGGACTAGGTCGGCCAAAAACATTCAGTACTTC
NA	TRBV5-1	NA	TRBJ1-2	CASSPPGRTNYGYTF	TGCGCCAGCAGCCCCCCAGGCCGTACTAACTATGGCTACACCTTC
TRBD1	TRBV7-2	NA	TRBJ2-1	CASSYTGGTYNEQFF	TGTGCCAGCAGCTATACAGGGGGGACCTACAATGAGCAGTTCTTC
NA	TRBV19	NA	TRBJ2-7	CASRRRQESSYEQYF	TGTGCCAGTAGGAGGAGACAGGAAAGCTCCTACGAGCAGTACTTC
NA	TRBV7-9	NA	TRBJ2-7	CASSLRGSYYEQYF	TGTGCCAGCAGCTTAAGGGGATCTTACTACGAGCAGTACTTC
TRBD1	TRBV7-6	NA	TRBJ2-5	CASSHRRPRQGRETQYF	TGTGCCAGCAGCCACAGAAGACCAAGACAGGGGCGGGAGACCCAGTACTTC
TRBD2	TRBV19	NA	TRBJ2-1	CASSHKTSLQFF	TGTGCCAGTAGCCACAAGACTAGCTTGCAGTTCTTC
NA	TRBV10-3	once	TRBJ1-6	CASLPGQINSPLHF	TGTGCCAGCCTCCCGGGACAAATAAATTCACCCCTCCACTTT
TRBD1	TRBV7-2	few	TRBJ2-2	CASSSGQTNTGELFF	TGTGCCAGCAGCTCGGGACAGACGAACACCGGGGAGCTGTTTTTT
NA	TRBV12-5	NA	TRBJ1-4	CASGLDRGESPEKLFF	TGTGCTAGTGGTTTGGACCGGGGCGAGTCACCGGAAAAACTGTTTTTT
TRBD2	TRBV5-1	NA	TRBJ2-3	CATSRGGAKDTQYF	TGCGCCACCTCCCGGGGGGGGGCGAAAGATACGCAGTATTTT
TRBD2	TRBV28	once	TRBJ2-7	CASSLGRGGFHEQYF	TGTGCCAGCAGCCTCGGGCGGGGGGGTTTTCACGAGCAGTACTTC
NA	TRBV7-2	NA	TRBJ2-1	CASSSEGGEQFF	TGTGCCAGCAGCTCTGAGGGGGGGGAGCAGTTCTTC
NA	TRBV6-2/TRBV6-3	NA	TRBJ2-3	CASSYYLGDTDTQYF	TGTGCCAGCAGTTACTATCTAGGAGACACAGATACGCAGTATTTT
TRBD1	TRBV19	NA	TRBJ1-2	CASSRGTPTGVQGYTF	TGTGCCAGTAGTAGGGGAACTCCCACAGGGGTCCAAGGCTACACCTTC
NA	TRBV4-2	NA	TRBJ1-2	CASSQAPEGGARGYTF	TGTGCCAGCAGCCAAGCCCCCGAAGGGGGTGCGCGAGGCTACACCTTC
NA	TRBV7-9	NA	TRBJ1-1	CASADINTEAFF	TGTGCCAGCGCTGACATAAACACTGAAGCTTTCTTT
NA	TRBV28	NA	TRBJ2-3	CAGGGGGGTDTQYF	TGTGCCGGAGGTGGAGGGGGGGGCACAGATACGCAGTATTTT
NA	TRBV6-4	NA	TRBJ2-3	CASSAEASTDTQYF	TGTGCCAGCAGCGCGGAGGCCTCCACAGATACGCAGTATTTT
NA	TRBV5-5	NA	TRBJ2-3	CASSFSPVGTDTQYF	TGTGCCAGCAGCTTTAGCCCCGTGGGCACAGATACGCAGTATTTT
NA	TRBV5-4	NA	TRBJ1-2	CASSLSYAGYGYTF	TGTGCCAGCAGCTTGTCGTACGCCGGCTATGGCTACACCTTC
TRBD2	TRBV24-1	NA	TRBJ2-3	CATRGDYTDTQYF	TGTGCCACCAGGGGGGACTACACAGATACGCAGTATTTT
TRBD1	TRBV6-5	once	TRBJ1-6	CASSDRGRDSPLHF	TGTGCCAGCAGCGACAGGGGAAGGGATTCACCCCTCCACTTT
NA	TRBV4-2	NA	TRBJ2-1	CASSQDGRTNNEQFF	TGTGCCAGCAGCCAAGATGGGAGAACCAACAATGAGCAGTTCTTC
NA	TRBV18	NA	TRBJ1-6	CASSPQGPGAQGSSPLHF	TGTGCCAGCTCACCACAGGGGCCCGGGGCTCAGGGTAGTTCACCCCTCCACTTT
NA	TRBV25-1	NA	TRBJ2-1	CASSKLDSDEQFF	TGTGCCAGCAGTAAACTAGATTCCGATGAGCAGTTCTTC
TRBD2	TRBV10-3	NA	TRBJ2-5	CAIQAGEQETQYF	TGTGCCATACAAGCGGGGGAGCAAGAGACCCAGTACTTC
NA	TRBV28	NA	TRBJ2-3	CASSLGQRTDTQYF	TGTGCCAGCAGTTTAGGGCAGCGCACAGATACGCAGTATTTT
NA	TRBV7-5	NA	TRBJ2-3	CARSLAARSTDTQYF	TGTGCCAGAAGCTTGGCCGCTCGCAGCACAGATACGCAGTATTTT
NA	TRBV11-3	NA	TRBJ2-3	CASSLGVTDTQYF	TGTGCCAGCAGCTTAGGGGTCACAGATACGCAGTATTTT
NA	TRBV4-3	NA	TRBJ2-5	CASSQDSGRGWETQYF	TGCGCCAGCAGCCAAGATTCTGGCAGGGGCTGGGAGACCCAGTACTTC
NA	TRBV5-4	once	TRBJ2-7	CASSPRSPAGEQYF	TGTGCCAGCAGCCCCCGGAGCCCCGCGGGCGAGCAGTACTTC
NA	TRBV19	NA	TRBJ2-2	CASLGQGRTGELFF	TGTGCCAGTTTAGGGCAGGGGAGAACCGGGGAGCTGTTTTTT
TRBD2	TRBV7-9	NA	TRBJ2-5	CASSLAPGGGGLNWETQYF	TGTGCCAGCAGCTTGGCCCCGGGCGGCGGGGGGCTGAATTGGGAGACCCAGTACTTC
NA	TRBV7-2	NA	TRBJ1-3	CASSLRQFGNTIYF	TGTGCCAGCAGCTTACGGCAATTTGGAAACACCATATATTTT
TRBD2	TRBV7-9	NA	TRBJ2-1	CASSLASGRAKGSYNEQFF	TGTGCCAGCAGCTTAGCGAGCGGGAGGGCCAAAGGCTCCTACAATGAGCAGTTCTTC
TRBD1	TRBV28	NA	TRBJ2-5	CASTEGGEETQYF	TGTGCCAGCACCGAAGGGGGCGAGGAGACCCAGTACTTC
NA	TRBV30	NA	TRBJ2-6	CAWREGSGANVLTF	TGTGCCTGGAGAGAAGGCTCTGGGGCCAACGTCCTGACTTTC
NA	TRBV9	once	TRBJ1-1	CASSGRDGPEAFF	TGTGCCAGCAGCGGGAGGGACGGGCCTGAAGCTTTCTTT
TRBD1	TRBV6-6	NA	TRBJ2-7	CASSRQGGFYEQYF	TGTGCCAGCAGTAGACAGGGGGGATTCTACGAGCAGTACTTC
NA	TRBV2	NA	TRBJ2-7	CASRDENYEQYF	TGTGCCAGCAGGGATGAAAATTACGAGCAGTACTTC
NA	TRBV12-3/TRBV12-4	NA	TRBJ2-7	CASSLGHSYEQYF	TGTGCCAGCAGTTTGGGACACTCCTACGAGCAGTACTTC
NA	TRBV2	NA	TRBJ2-3	CASSELSSDPSTDTQYF	TGTGCCAGCAGTGAACTCTCTAGCGATCCTAGCACAGATACGCAGTATTTT
NA	TRBV7-2	once	TRBJ1-3	CASSLIAGNTIYF	TGTGCCAGCAGCTTAATTGCTGGAAACACCATATATTTT
TRBD1	TRBV9	NA	TRBJ1-2	CASSVEGAGGYTF	TGTGCCAGCAGCGTAGAGGGGGCAGGTGGCTACACCTTC